This section outlines one T cell receptor (beta chain) sequence together with its context. Clones were sequenced by immunoSEQ multiplex PCR, and TCRdb holds only the in-frame ones, with some missing. The table has over 140,000 clones, 80% to 85% seen once; the top ten hold more than 3.5%. This sample is drawn from a study of blood T cell repertoires in COVID-19. In the study overall: Samples came from the United States, Italy and Spain, spanning acute and convalescent COVID-19.

This sequence was found in a woman aged 60-75 years with acute or convalescent COVID-19. The sample comprised peripheral blood.

The CDR3 bases are TGTGCCAGCACATCACAGGGAAACACTGAAGCTTTCTTT. Its protein is CASTSQGNTEAFF. V gene TRBV2 combines with J gene TRBJ1-1; a possible D gene is TRBD1 (6 bases). V was cut by 7 bases and J by 2 bases, with 11 bases left in between. The CDR3 runs 13 residues. Looked up from germline, CDR1 is SNHLY and CDR2 is FYNNEI.